The T cell receptor beta chain described here comes from a study of blood T cell repertoires in COVID-19. As for the study in general: Sites across the United States, Italy and Spain contributed samples from acute and convalescent COVID-19. Nucleic acid was either cDNA or gDNA, and it came from T cells, B-cell-depleted T cells, or PBMCs.

Per the original methods: The assay estimated nucleated cells by amplifying reference gene primers. TCRdb's table, derived via immunoSEQ multiplex PCR, lists solely in-frame clones and lacks some. That table gives V, J and clone size, and the DNA gave D and trimming. In the table there are over 250,000 clones, less than 90% of which are singletons. The table lists this clone with a few counts. The CDR3 extends over 16 amino acids. V was clipped by 4 bases and J by 2 bases, with 17 bases between them. Germline CDR1 is SGHRS and CDR2 is YFSETQ. The sequenced sample consisted of peripheral blood. The chain uses TRBV5-1 and TRBJ2-3, with D possibly matching TRBD2 (6 bases). The sequence derives from a human donor in a cohort sampled during active COVID-19. The CDR3 nucleotides read TGCGCCAGCAGCAGGACGGGACTCACAGACACAGATACGCAGTATTTT. Translating gives CASSRTGLTDTDTQYF. The full variable domain, with the rest looked up from reference TRBV5-1 and TRBJ2-3, is KAGVTQTPRYLIKTRGQQVTLSCSPISGHRSVSWYQQTPGQGLQFLFEYFSETQRNKGNFPGRFSGRQFSNSRSEMNVSTLELGDSALYLCASSRTGLTDTDTQYFGPGTRLTVL.